The 15 T cell receptor beta chains below were found in one sample sequenced in a study of blood T cell repertoires in COVID-19. TCRdb's copy holds only in-frame clones and misses some; the assay was immunoSEQ multiplex PCR. Here the sample spans more than 95,000 clones, approximately 89% being singletons. Sequences were obtained from peripheral blood. These receptor sequences come from a woman aged 80 or older in a cohort sampled during active COVID-19.

The chain uses TRBV5-6 and TRBJ1-4, with 7 bases aligning to TRBD1. CDR3 length equals 15 residues. Germline V gives CDR1 SGHDT, CDR2 YYEEEE. After removal of 0 bases from V and 3 bases from J, the junction contained 2 bases not matched to a gene. DNA for the CDR3: TGTGCCAGCAGCTTGGGACAGGGATCTAATGAAAAACTGTTTTTT. Amino acids: CASSLGQGSNEKLFF.

The V and J genes are TRBV28 and TRBJ2-7, with 9 nucleotides matching TRBD1. This CDR3 region has 14 residues. Trimming at V came to 8 bases and at J to 2 bases, leaving 7 bases not matched to a gene. CDR1 MDHEN and CDR2 SYDVKM come from the germline V gene. CDR3 DNA: TGTGCCAGCCACAAGACAGGGGGAACCTACGAGCAGTACTTC. This encodes CASHKTGGTYEQYF.

The V call is TRBV5-1, the J call TRBJ2-2; no clear D. The germline CDR1 and CDR2 sequences are SGHRS and YFSETQ. CDR3 length: 13 amino acids. V lost 4 bases to trimming and J lost 6 bases, with 10 bases between them. DNA for the CDR3: TGCGCCAGCAGCGCCGTAGAAGCCGGGGAGCTGTTTTTT. Translated: CASSAVEAGELFF.

The CDR3 sequence: CASSQQPGNEAFF. DNA of the CDR3: TGTGCCAGCAGCCAACAGCCAGGAAATGAAGCTTTCTTT. V and J are TRBV3-1 (or the pseudogene TRBV3-2) and TRBJ1-1; D not certain. Trimming removed 2 bases from V and 7 bases from J, with 11 bases in between. There are 13 residues in the CDR3. Germline V lookup: CDR1 LGHDT, CDR2 YNNKEL (reference sequence).

The CDR3 reads CASSVSRVGNTEAFF. In DNA, the CDR3 is TGTGCCAGTAGTGTTTCCAGGGTCGGCAACACTGAAGCTTTCTTT. The rearrangement uses TRBV19 and TRBJ1-1; the D gene is possibly TRBD1 (5 bases). The germline V gene encodes CDR1 LNHDA and CDR2 SQIVND (reference sequence). With 5 bases removed from V and 2 bases from J, the gap between germline ends came to 15 bases. The CDR3 runs 15 residues.

The chain links TRBV4-1 to TRBJ1-5; D is possibly TRBD1 (6 bases). CDR1 and CDR2 from the germline V gene are MGHRA and YSYEKL. Trimming took 0 bases from V and 5 from J, leaving 14 bases between them. CDR3 length: 16 residues. The CDR3 nucleotides are TGCGCCAGCAGCCAAGACGAAACAGGGAAGTATCAGCCCCAGCATTTT. This encodes CASSQDETGKYQPQHF.

The chain's CDR3 is CASSLGTGVTEAFF. CDR3 coding DNA: TGTGCCAGCAGCCTCGGGACAGGGGTCACTGAAGCTTTCTTT. This chain uses TRBV13 with TRBJ1-1; 10 nucleotides align to TRBD1. This CDR3 has 14 amino acids. CDR1 PRHDT and CDR2 FYEKMQ come from the germline V gene (reference sequence). The junction had 4 bases not matched to a gene; V was cut back by 5 bases and J by 4 bases.

This clone was counted once. This chain joins TRBV15 and TRBJ2-7, with D maybe TRBD2 (6 bases). The germline gives CDR1 LNHNV, CDR2 YYDKDF (reference sequence). There are 15 residues in the CDR3. The germline V and J ends were trimmed by 0 bases and 3 bases, with 12 bases remaining between them. The CDR3 DNA reads as TGTGCCACCAGCAGAGATCGGGGGAGGAACTACGAGCAGTACTTC. This translates into CATSRDRGRNYEQYF.

The gene calls are TRBV5-1 and TRBJ1-5; 8 bases are shared with TRBD1. The germline gives CDR1 SGHRS, CDR2 YFSETQ. This CDR3 has 15 amino acids. The ends lost 4 bases at V and 2 bases at J; junction bases unmatched: 5. The CDR3 DNA reads as TGCGCCAGCAGCAAAGGACAGGGCGGCAATCAGCCCCAGCATTTT. Protein sequence: CASSKGQGGNQPQHF.

The table lists this clone with a few counts. The chain is built from TRBV19 and TRBJ1-1; 11 nucleotides align to TRBD1. The CDR3 runs 15 residues. Germline lookup yields CDR1 LNHDA and CDR2 SQIVND (reference sequence). V gave up 6 bases and J gave up 1 base; unmatched junction bases: 4. The CDR3, as DNA: TGTGCCAGTAGGCAAGGGACAGGGGGGAACACTGAAGCTTTCTTT. Protein: CASRQGTGGNTEAFF.

This clone was counted once. V gene TRBV11-2 combines with J gene TRBJ2-7, with TRBD2 as a possible D gene (5 bases). V lost 1 base, J lost 2 bases, and 18 bases lay in between. Germline CDR1 and CDR2: SGHAT and FQNNGV. This CDR3 is built from 17 residues. The CDR3 loop is CASSLAGSFPGPYEQYF. For the CDR3, the DNA is TGTGCCAGCAGCTTAGCGGGATCTTTCCCCGGGCCCTACGAGCAGTACTTC.

The V and J genes are TRBV14 and TRBJ1-2, with a possible D match to TRBD1 (6 bases). The ends were cut back, 7 bases at V and 7 bases at J, with 25 bases in the middle. The germline CDR1 and CDR2 sequences are SGHDN and FVKESK. CDR3 length: 16 residues. The CDR3 here is CASTPNHLRGGGGYTF. The DNA for the CDR3 is TGTGCCAGCACCCCAAACCATCTCAGGGGCGGTGGTGGCTACACCTTC.

The V call is TRBV19, the J call TRBJ2-4, with a possible D match to TRBD2 (6 bases). The V gene's germline CDR1 is LNHDA and CDR2 SQIVND (reference sequence). The CDR3 contains 14 residues. Deletions cut 5 bases from V and 0 bases from J, with 8 bases between. CDR3 DNA sequence: TGTGCCAGTAGTTTGCGGGAAGCCAAAAACATTCAGTACTTC. It yields the protein CASSLREAKNIQYF.

This clone was recorded only once. CDR3 residues: CAISDPTRVGTGELFF. The CDR3 DNA is TGTGCCATCAGTGACCCGACCAGGGTAGGGACCGGGGAGCTGTTTTTT. The chain recombines TRBV10-3 with TRBJ2-2, with a weak D call TRBD1 (5 bases). Germline CDR1 ENHRY, CDR2 SYGVKD. The V gene lost 3 bases and the J gene lost 5 bases, with 16 bases spanning the gap. This CDR3 is built from 16 residues.

The rearrangement links TRBV6-6 to TRBJ1-3; D is possibly TRBD1 (6 bases). The CDR3 loop spans 15 amino acids. V dropped 4 bases and J dropped 0 bases, with 10 bases sitting between them. The germline V gene encodes CDR1 MNHNY and CDR2 SVGAGI (reference sequence). The CDR3 nucleotides read TGTGCCAGCAGTTCGACAGGTCACTCTGGAAACACCATATATTTT. Translation gives CASSSTGHSGNTIYF.